This T cell receptor beta chain was recorded in a study of T cell responses to AZD1222 COVID-19 vaccine. Whole-study findings and limits: Close to half of all spike-specific TCRs reportedly target regions of the variants that are unmutated. White British people made up most donors, females outnumbered males, and clonal diversity was possibly underestimated. The study found Spike-specific TCR breadth and depth rose after two AZD1222 doses. Only 6 or 7 people who got AZD1222 tested seropositive at baseline.

The protocol was immunoSEQ multiplex PCR, while the TCRdb copy is restricted to in-frame clones and leaves out a portion. Of 140,000 to 150,000 clones listed, about 93% are singletons. A remark on this clone: The target antigen is unknown.

The input for sequencing was peripheral blood, taken on day 0 of AZD1222 vaccination. This receptor was taken from an adult in good health.

The DNA for the CDR3 is TGTGCCAGCAGCTTCGAAGCGGGAGTTAAAGATACGCAGTATTTT. The encoded protein is CASSFEAGVKDTQYF. The chain recombines TRBV5-5 with TRBJ2-3; 8 bases match TRBD2. CDR1 is SGHKS and CDR2 is YYEKEE in the germline V gene (reference sequence). V shed 2 bases, J shed 5 bases, and the junction held 7 bases outside the gene matches. This CDR3 is 15 amino acids long. The variable domain in full, with the rest retrieved from reference TRBV5-5 and TRBJ2-3, is DAGVTQSPTHLIKTRGQQVTLRCSPISGHKSVSWYQQVLGQGPQFIFQYYEKEERGRGNFPDRFSARQFPNYSSELNVNALLLGDSALYLCASSFEAGVKDTQYFGPGTRLTVL.